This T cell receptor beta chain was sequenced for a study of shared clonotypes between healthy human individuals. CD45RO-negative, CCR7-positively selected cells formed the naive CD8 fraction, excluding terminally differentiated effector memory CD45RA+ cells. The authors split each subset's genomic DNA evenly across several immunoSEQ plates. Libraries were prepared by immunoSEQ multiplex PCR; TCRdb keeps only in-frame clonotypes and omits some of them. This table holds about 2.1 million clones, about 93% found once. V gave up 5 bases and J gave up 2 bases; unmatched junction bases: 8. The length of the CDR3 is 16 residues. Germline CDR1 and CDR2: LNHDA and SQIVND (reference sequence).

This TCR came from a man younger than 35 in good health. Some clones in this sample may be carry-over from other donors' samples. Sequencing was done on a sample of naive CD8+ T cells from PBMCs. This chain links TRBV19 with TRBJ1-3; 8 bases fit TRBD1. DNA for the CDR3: TGTGCCAGTAGTCCGTACAGGGGGTCGGCTGGAAACACCATATATTTT. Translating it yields CASSPYRGSAGNTIYF.